A selection of T cell receptor beta chains follows, all from one sample in a study of chemoradiotherapy in HPV16-positive cancers. Method: immunoSEQ multiplex PCR; TCRdb's copy keeps in-frame clones and lacks some. The repertoire consists of some 6,100 clones, with 73% occurring once and the leading ten covering around 31%. This specimen consisted of tumor tissue, obtained from a patient who underwent chemoradiotherapy. These receptors were taken from a human donor with HPV-associated anogenital cancer. Each CDR3 is given with its conserved first and last residue. D genes are given only for firm matches. Only some rows state a clone size, as once, few, many or a class for expanded clones.

V gene: TRBV19; J gene: TRBJ1-5; D gene: -; clone size: -; CDR3 protein: CASSNQGRGSQPQHF; CDR3 DNA: TGTGCCAGTAGTAACCAGGGGCGGGGTAGTCAGCCCCAGCATTTT
V gene: TRBV7-2; J gene: TRBJ1-6; D gene: -; clone size: -; CDR3 protein: CASSLDDIPPSYNSPLHF; CDR3 DNA: TGTGCCAGCAGCTTAGACGATATCCCCCCATCCTATAATTCACCCCTCCACTTT
V gene: TRBV11-3; J gene: TRBJ2-5; D gene: -; clone size: -; CDR3 protein: CASSLGGITSRETQYF; CDR3 DNA: TGTGCCAGCAGCTTGGGGGGTATAACCTCCCGGGAGACCCAGTACTTC
V gene: TRBV9; J gene: TRBJ1-1; D gene: -; clone size: -; CDR3 protein: CASSVGKNTEAFF; CDR3 DNA: TGTGCCAGCAGCGTAGGGAAGAACACTGAAGCTTTCTTT
V gene: TRBV6-4; J gene: TRBJ2-1; D gene: -; clone size: -; CDR3 protein: CASSEIHGGEQFF; CDR3 DNA: TGTGCCAGCAGTGAGATCCACGGGGGTGAGCAGTTCTTC
V gene: TRBV7-8; J gene: TRBJ1-4; D gene: -; clone size: -; CDR3 protein: CASLPGQTNEKLFF; CDR3 DNA: TGTGCCAGCTTGCCGGGACAAACTAATGAAAAACTGTTTTTT
V gene: TRBV7-3; J gene: TRBJ1-2; D gene: -; clone size: -; CDR3 protein: CATTILRGTYYGYTF; CDR3 DNA: TGTGCCACCACCATTCTAAGGGGAACGTACTATGGCTACACCTTC
V gene: TRBV14; J gene: TRBJ2-3; D gene: TRBD2; clone size: -; CDR3 protein: CASSQRKREKGDTQYF; CDR3 DNA: TGTGCCAGCAGCCAACGTAAGCGGGAGAAGGGTGATACGCAGTATTTT
V gene: TRBV2; J gene: TRBJ2-7; D gene: -; clone size: -; CDR3 protein: CASSPGWVREQYF; CDR3 DNA: TGTGCCAGCAGCCCCGGCTGGGTGCGTGAGCAGTACTTC
V gene: TRBV11-2; J gene: TRBJ1-1; D gene: TRBD1; clone size: -; CDR3 protein: CASSFNSLGTENTEAFF; CDR3 DNA: TGTGCCAGCAGCTTTAACAGCTTGGGGACAGAGAACACTGAAGCTTTCTTT
V gene: TRBV10-3; J gene: TRBJ2-7; D gene: -; clone size: -; CDR3 protein: CAISDSYTRGGYEQYF; CDR3 DNA: TGTGCCATCAGTGACAGTTATACAAGGGGTGGCTACGAGCAGTACTTC
V gene: TRBV6-5; J gene: TRBJ2-5; D gene: -; clone size: once; CDR3 protein: CASSPQGRQQETQYF; CDR3 DNA: TGTGCCAGCAGCCCACAAGGGAGACAGCAAGAGACCCAGTACTTC
V gene: TRBV5-4; J gene: TRBJ2-7; D gene: -; clone size: large; CDR3 protein: CASRLGTREQYF; CDR3 DNA: TGTGCCAGCAGACTCGGGACTCGCGAGCAGTACTTC
V gene: TRBV6-1; J gene: TRBJ1-2; D gene: TRBD1; clone size: once; CDR3 protein: CASSEVLGQGARGYTF; CDR3 DNA: TGTGCCAGCAGTGAAGTTCTAGGACAGGGGGCGAGGGGCTACACCTTC
V gene: TRBV5-5; J gene: TRBJ2-7; D gene: TRBD1; clone size: -; CDR3 protein: CASSLALGQGPEQYF; CDR3 DNA: TGTGCCAGCAGCTTGGCCTTGGGACAGGGACCCGAGCAGTACTTC
V gene: TRBV7-7; J gene: TRBJ1-1; D gene: -; clone size: -; CDR3 protein: CASSFNMNTEAFF; CDR3 DNA: TGTGCTAGCAGCTTCAACATGAACACTGAAGCTTTCTTT
V gene: TRBV25-1; J gene: TRBJ2-1; D gene: TRBD2; clone size: -; CDR3 protein: CASSRAGSSGSSYNEQFF; CDR3 DNA: TGTGCCAGCAGTCGGGCAGGGTCAAGCGGGAGTTCTTACAATGAGCAGTTCTTC
V gene: TRBV6-1; J gene: TRBJ1-1; D gene: -; clone size: -; CDR3 protein: CASSDTGPHTEAFF; CDR3 DNA: TGTGCCAGCAGCGACACAGGGCCGCACACTGAAGCTTTCTTT
V gene: TRBV2; J gene: TRBJ2-7; D gene: -; clone size: once; CDR3 protein: CASSPGAQPTNFYEQYF; CDR3 DNA: TGTGCCAGCAGTCCGGGGGCCCAACCAACAAACTTCTACGAGCAGTACTTC
V gene: TRBV29-1; J gene: TRBJ2-1; D gene: -; clone size: -; CDR3 protein: CSVDVGGSGSYNEQFF; CDR3 DNA: TGCAGCGTTGATGTTGGCGGATCGGGCTCCTACAATGAGCAGTTCTTC
V gene: TRBV11-3; J gene: TRBJ2-1; D gene: -; clone size: -; CDR3 protein: CASSLDREQFF; CDR3 DNA: TGTGCCAGCAGCTTAGATAGGGAGCAGTTCTTC
V gene: TRBV7-9; J gene: TRBJ1-1; D gene: -; clone size: -; CDR3 protein: CASSLGEREDTEAFF; CDR3 DNA: TGTGCCAGCAGCTTAGGGGAGAGGGAGGACACTGAAGCTTTCTTT
V gene: TRBV2; J gene: TRBJ2-2; D gene: TRBD2; clone size: -; CDR3 protein: CASSRTRTSGRNTGELFF; CDR3 DNA: TGTGCCAGCAGCCGTACTAGGACTAGCGGACGAAACACCGGGGAGCTGTTTTTT
V gene: TRBV9; J gene: TRBJ2-2; D gene: -; clone size: -; CDR3 protein: CASSIMGNTGELFF; CDR3 DNA: TGTGCCAGCAGCATCATGGGGAACACCGGGGAGCTGTTTTTT
V gene: TRBV30; J gene: TRBJ1-2; D gene: -; clone size: -; CDR3 protein: CASRAGMELFYGYTF; CDR3 DNA: TGTGCCTCGAGGGCAGGGATGGAACTCTTCTATGGCTACACCTTC
V gene: TRBV5-4; J gene: TRBJ2-1; D gene: -; clone size: -; CDR3 protein: CATLAAQSSYNEQFF; CDR3 DNA: TGTGCCACCCTTGCTGCACAAAGCTCCTACAATGAGCAGTTCTTC
V gene: TRBV28; J gene: TRBJ1-5; D gene: -; clone size: -; CDR3 protein: CASSSGQGDQPQHF; CDR3 DNA: TGTGCCAGCAGTTCGGGACAAGGGGATCAGCCCCAGCATTTT
V gene: TRBV2; J gene: TRBJ2-1; D gene: -; clone size: few; CDR3 protein: CASSGNEQFF; CDR3 DNA: TGTGCCAGCTCGGGCAATGAGCAGTTCTTC
V gene: TRBV28; J gene: TRBJ1-1; D gene: -; clone size: -; CDR3 protein: CASTLLANTEAFF; CDR3 DNA: TGTGCCAGCACCCTTCTGGCGAACACTGAAGCTTTCTTT
V gene: TRBV7-9; J gene: TRBJ2-1; D gene: -; clone size: -; CDR3 protein: CASSPEKRTQLF; CDR3 DNA: TGTGCCAGCAGCCCAGAAAAACGAACCCAACTCTTC
V gene: TRBV7-9; J gene: TRBJ2-2; D gene: -; clone size: -; CDR3 protein: CASSLSGNGELFF; CDR3 DNA: TGTGCCAGCAGCTTAAGTGGGAACGGGGAGCTGTTTTTT
V gene: TRBV5-5; J gene: TRBJ2-7; D gene: -; clone size: -; CDR3 protein: CASSLSQGKGYEQYF; CDR3 DNA: TGTGCCAGCAGCTTGTCTCAGGGCAAGGGCTACGAGCAGTACTTC
V gene: TRBV7-9; J gene: TRBJ1-5; D gene: -; clone size: -; CDR3 protein: CASSLGPGRQPQHF; CDR3 DNA: TGTGCCAGCAGCTTAGGCCCAGGGAGGCAGCCCCAGCATTTT
V gene: TRBV6-4; J gene: TRBJ1-5; D gene: -; clone size: -; CDR3 protein: CASRGGNSDSNQPQHF; CDR3 DNA: TGTGCCAGCAGAGGGGGGAACAGCGATAGCAATCAGCCCCAGCATTTT
V gene: TRBV29-1; J gene: TRBJ1-2; D gene: -; clone size: -; CDR3 protein: CSVEDQATANYGYTF; CDR3 DNA: TGCAGCGTTGAAGATCAAGCGACGGCTAACTATGGCTACACCTTC
V gene: TRBV30; J gene: TRBJ2-3; D gene: -; clone size: -; CDR3 protein: CTGRILTPTDTQYF; CDR3 DNA: TGTACAGGAAGAATCTTAACCCCCACAGATACGCAGTATTTT
V gene: TRBV2; J gene: TRBJ2-7; D gene: -; clone size: -; CDR3 protein: CASIGYGYEQYF; CDR3 DNA: TGTGCCAGCATTGGGTACGGCTACGAGCAGTACTTC
V gene: TRBV5-8; J gene: TRBJ2-5; D gene: -; clone size: -; CDR3 protein: CASSNPGVETQYF; CDR3 DNA: TGTGCCAGCAGCAACCCAGGGGTGGAGACCCAGTACTTC
V gene: TRBV13; J gene: TRBJ2-7; D gene: TRBD1; clone size: -; CDR3 protein: CASSSRTGGMYEQYF; CDR3 DNA: TGTGCCAGCAGCTCAAGGACAGGGGGCATGTACGAGCAGTACTTC
V gene: TRBV7-2; J gene: TRBJ2-7; D gene: -; clone size: -; CDR3 protein: CASSRSLGEYEQYF; CDR3 DNA: TGTGCCAGCAGCCGCAGTCTGGGGGAATACGAGCAGTACTTC